A selection of T cell receptor beta chains follows, all from one sample in a study of T-cell reconstitution after alpha-beta-depleted transplantation in children. Using its own MiXCR run on the PCR reads, TCRdb lists one record per CDR3 protein. The data show about 640,000 distinct CDR3 sequences, with 15% to 20% seen just once and 1.1% held by the top ten. The starting material was PBMCs from the stem cell graft donor, obtained from the stem cell graft. Receptor source: a human donor who donated a stem cell graft to a child with acute myeloid leukemia. The CDR3 runs from the conserved cysteine through the conserved F or W. The D gene is left open where the match is weak. The size field is filled for only some rows; it gives once, few, many or a size class.

j_gene: TRBJ2-2; v_gene: TRBV6-1; abundance: few; d_gene: NA; CDR3nt: TGTGCCAGCAGTGAGCGTGGATGGGGGAGCACCGGGGAGCTGTTTTTT; CDR3aa: CASSERGWGSTGELFF
j_gene: TRBJ2-3; v_gene: TRBV7-2; abundance: many; d_gene: TRBD2; CDR3nt: TGTGCCAGCAGCTTAGTCGGGGGGGCGACAGATACGCAGTATTTT; CDR3aa: CASSLVGGATDTQYF
j_gene: TRBJ1-2; v_gene: TRBV7-2; abundance: NA; d_gene: NA; CDR3nt: TGTGCCAGCAGCTTATCATTTAGCAATGGCTACACCTTC; CDR3aa: CASSLSFSNGYTF
j_gene: TRBJ2-3; v_gene: TRBV7-2; abundance: many; d_gene: TRBD1; CDR3nt: TGTGCCAGCAGCAGGGGACAGGGTAACACAGATACGCAGTATTTT; CDR3aa: CASSRGQGNTDTQYF
j_gene: TRBJ1-1; v_gene: TRBV4-1; abundance: few; d_gene: NA; CDR3nt: TGCGCCAGCAGCTCCTTAGTAACAGGGACGAACACTGACGCTTTCTTT; CDR3aa: CASSSLVTGTNTDAFF
j_gene: TRBJ1-1; v_gene: TRBV5-1; abundance: NA; d_gene: NA; CDR3nt: TGCGCCAGCAGCCTCGGGAGCCAAGCTTTCTTT; CDR3aa: CASSLGSQAFF
j_gene: TRBJ2-1; v_gene: TRBV20-1; abundance: few; d_gene: NA; CDR3nt: TGCAGTGCTTCAGGGGAGGGTGAGCAGTTCTTC; CDR3aa: CSASGEGEQFF
j_gene: TRBJ2-7; v_gene: TRBV20-1; abundance: NA; d_gene: NA; CDR3nt: TGCAGTGCTAGAGTAAACTCGGCCCTAGGGGTGGGCGAGCAGTACTTC; CDR3aa: CSARVNSALGVGEQYF
j_gene: TRBJ1-5; v_gene: TRBV5-1; abundance: NA; d_gene: NA; CDR3nt: TGCGCCAGCAGCCCGTCAGGGGATCAGCCCCAGCATTTT; CDR3aa: CASSPSGDQPQHF
j_gene: TRBJ1-6; v_gene: TRBV7-2; abundance: few; d_gene: TRBD1; CDR3nt: TGTGCCAGCAGCGCGCAACAGGGGTTCTCCTATAATTCACCCCTCCACTTT; CDR3aa: CASSAQQGFSYNSPLHF
j_gene: TRBJ1-1; v_gene: TRBV20-1; abundance: many; d_gene: TRBD1; CDR3nt: TGCAGTTTAAAGGTCTGGGACAGGGGGCTCACTGAAGCTTTCTTT; CDR3aa: CSLKVWDRGLTEAFF
j_gene: TRBJ2-7; v_gene: TRBV6-5; abundance: NA; d_gene: NA; CDR3nt: TGTGCCAGCAGTTACTCCTTTGGGGGGGGCGGCTTGGACGAGCAGTACTTC; CDR3aa: CASSYSFGGGGLDEQYF
j_gene: TRBJ2-3; v_gene: TRBV24-1; abundance: NA; d_gene: TRBD2; CDR3nt: TGTGCCACCAGTGTACAAGCGGGGAGAACAGATACGCAGTATTTT; CDR3aa: CATSVQAGRTDTQYF
j_gene: TRBJ1-2; v_gene: TRBV7-9; abundance: few; d_gene: NA; CDR3nt: TGTGCCAGCAGCTTAGGTGCCAGAGCTAACTATGGCTACACCTTC; CDR3aa: CASSLGARANYGYTF
j_gene: TRBJ2-7; v_gene: TRBV29-1; abundance: many; d_gene: TRBD1; CDR3nt: TGCAGCGTTGAGCGGCAGGGGGCAGGAGAGCAGTACTTC; CDR3aa: CSVERQGAGEQYF
j_gene: TRBJ1-1; v_gene: TRBV20-1; abundance: many; d_gene: TRBD1; CDR3nt: TGCAGTGCTTACCCGGGACAGGGACCTAGCACTGAAGCTTTCTTT; CDR3aa: CSAYPGQGPSTEAFF
j_gene: TRBJ1-5; v_gene: TRBV7-2; abundance: many; d_gene: NA; CDR3nt: TGTGCCAGCAGCTCGGACGGCCTTAATCAGCCCCAGCATTTT; CDR3aa: CASSSDGLNQPQHF
j_gene: TRBJ2-5; v_gene: TRBV10-3; abundance: many; d_gene: NA; CDR3nt: TGTGCCATCAGTGTTGGGGGCAATGGGGCACAAGAGACCCAGTACTTC; CDR3aa: CAISVGGNGAQETQYF
j_gene: TRBJ2-1; v_gene: TRBV20-1; abundance: many; d_gene: TRBD2; CDR3nt: TGCAGAGGGATAGCGGGGGGGACGGGTGAGCAGTTCTTC; CDR3aa: CRGIAGGTGEQFF
j_gene: TRBJ1-1; v_gene: TRBV27; abundance: many; d_gene: NA; CDR3nt: TGTGCCAGCAGTTCCAGCGACACTGAAGCTTTCTTT; CDR3aa: CASSSSDTEAFF
j_gene: TRBJ1-1; v_gene: TRBV5-1; abundance: many; d_gene: NA; CDR3nt: TGCGCCAGCAGCTTGGAGACAGATAACACTGAAGCTTTCTTT; CDR3aa: CASSLETDNTEAFF
j_gene: TRBJ2-7; v_gene: TRBV6-6; abundance: many; d_gene: NA; CDR3nt: TGTGCCAGCAGTTACGGGGTGCCTATCGAGCAGTACTTC; CDR3aa: CASSYGVPIEQYF
j_gene: TRBJ2-3; v_gene: TRBV7-3; abundance: NA; d_gene: NA; CDR3nt: TGTGCCAGCAGCTTAACACGGGGACCCGCCACCTACACAGATACGCAGTATTTT; CDR3aa: CASSLTRGPATYTDTQYF
j_gene: TRBJ2-3; v_gene: TRBV7-2; abundance: few; d_gene: TRBD2; CDR3nt: TGTGCCAGCAGCTCGGCCGGGGGGGTGGGTACGCAGTATTTT; CDR3aa: CASSSAGGVGTQYF
j_gene: TRBJ2-3; v_gene: TRBV29-1; abundance: NA; d_gene: NA; CDR3nt: TGCAGCGTTCTAGAATTAGGGTTAGATACGCAGTATTTT; CDR3aa: CSVLELGLDTQYF
j_gene: TRBJ1-2; v_gene: TRBV12-3/TRBV12-4; abundance: few; d_gene: NA; CDR3nt: TGTGCCAGCAGTTTAGGAATCCGAGTGGGCTACACCTTC; CDR3aa: CASSLGIRVGYTF
j_gene: TRBJ2-1; v_gene: TRBV7-2; abundance: many; d_gene: TRBD2; CDR3nt: TGTGCCAGCAGAGGACTAGCGGGGGTTCCCTACAATGAGCAGTTCTTC; CDR3aa: CASRGLAGVPYNEQFF
j_gene: TRBJ2-7; v_gene: TRBV29-1; abundance: many; d_gene: NA; CDR3nt: TGCAGCGTCGCTGATTTGAACCACGAGCAGTACTTC; CDR3aa: CSVADLNHEQYF
j_gene: TRBJ1-1; v_gene: TRBV9; abundance: few; d_gene: NA; CDR3nt: TGTGCCAGCAGCGTCGGCAGCGGCACTGAAGCTTTCTTT; CDR3aa: CASSVGSGTEAFF
j_gene: TRBJ2-2; v_gene: TRBV24-1; abundance: few; d_gene: TRBD1; CDR3nt: TGTGCCACCAGTGACCCAGGGGGCGCAAACGGGGAGCTGTTTTTT; CDR3aa: CATSDPGGANGELFF
j_gene: TRBJ1-1; v_gene: TRBV4-2; abundance: many; d_gene: NA; CDR3nt: TGTGCCAGCAGCCAAGCCGAGGGGACTGAAGCTTTCTTT; CDR3aa: CASSQAEGTEAFF
j_gene: TRBJ1-1; v_gene: TRBV18; abundance: NA; d_gene: TRBD1; CDR3nt: TGTGCCAGCTCACTGGGACAGGGAGCTTTCTTT; CDR3aa: CASSLGQGAFF
j_gene: TRBJ1-5; v_gene: TRBV12-3/TRBV12-4; abundance: few; d_gene: NA; CDR3nt: TGTGCCAGCAGATATCAGGCGGGCAATCAGCCCCAGCATTTT; CDR3aa: CASRYQAGNQPQHF
j_gene: TRBJ2-1; v_gene: TRBV7-2; abundance: many; d_gene: NA; CDR3nt: TGTGCCAGCAGCTCTGCCGGGACTTCCAATGAGCAGTTCTTC; CDR3aa: CASSSAGTSNEQFF
j_gene: TRBJ1-5; v_gene: TRBV5-6; abundance: many; d_gene: TRBD1; CDR3nt: TGTGCCAGCAGCGTACAAGGGGGCGCGAGGCAGCCCCAGCATTTT; CDR3aa: CASSVQGGARQPQHF
j_gene: TRBJ1-6; v_gene: TRBV7-6; abundance: many; d_gene: NA; CDR3nt: TGTGCCAGCAGCTTAGGGACTCTTCTCAATTCACCCCTCCACTTT; CDR3aa: CASSLGTLLNSPLHF
j_gene: TRBJ1-5; v_gene: TRBV7-2; abundance: NA; d_gene: NA; CDR3nt: TGTGCCAGCAGCTTAGCGGAGAGGCCCCAGCATTTT; CDR3aa: CASSLAERPQHF
j_gene: TRBJ1-5; v_gene: TRBV15; abundance: many; d_gene: TRBD1; CDR3nt: TGTGCCACCAGCAGAGATGGTAGGGGGCGAAATAAACAGCCCCAGCATTTT; CDR3aa: CATSRDGRGRNKQPQHF
j_gene: TRBJ1-1; v_gene: TRBV29-1; abundance: many; d_gene: NA; CDR3nt: TGCAGCGTTGAAGAAGAGGGCCGGACTGAAGCTTTCTTT; CDR3aa: CSVEEEGRTEAFF
j_gene: TRBJ1-5; v_gene: TRBV6-5; abundance: many; d_gene: NA; CDR3nt: TGTGCATCAGGGCCGGGGAATCAGCCCCAGCATTTT; CDR3aa: CASGPGNQPQHF
j_gene: TRBJ2-1; v_gene: TRBV5-1; abundance: NA; d_gene: NA; CDR3nt: TGCGCCAGCAGCTCTCTTCCGGGATGGGAGCAGTTCTTC; CDR3aa: CASSSLPGWEQFF
j_gene: TRBJ2-1; v_gene: TRBV11-2; abundance: NA; d_gene: TRBD1; CDR3nt: TGTGCCAGCAGCGGGAAGGGACAGACATCCTACAATGAGCAGTTCTTC; CDR3aa: CASSGKGQTSYNEQFF
j_gene: TRBJ2-7; v_gene: TRBV6-1; abundance: many; d_gene: NA; CDR3nt: TGTGCCAGCAGTCCGGGGTGGGGTTCGGACACAGAAGGCTACGAGCAGTACTTC; CDR3aa: CASSPGWGSDTEGYEQYF
j_gene: TRBJ2-3; v_gene: TRBV12-3/TRBV12-4; abundance: few; d_gene: TRBD1; CDR3nt: TGTGCCAGCACCTTGACAGGGGAGTCAGATACGCAGTATTTT; CDR3aa: CASTLTGESDTQYF
j_gene: TRBJ2-3; v_gene: TRBV5-1; abundance: NA; d_gene: TRBD2; CDR3nt: TGCGCCAGCTACTCGGGGGGGCGGGACACAGATACGCAGTATTTT; CDR3aa: CASYSGGRDTDTQYF
j_gene: TRBJ1-5; v_gene: TRBV20-1; abundance: NA; d_gene: NA; CDR3nt: TGCAGTGCTAGCTGGACAGTAAATCAGCCCCAGCATTTT; CDR3aa: CSASWTVNQPQHF
j_gene: TRBJ2-7; v_gene: TRBV4-3; abundance: NA; d_gene: NA; CDR3nt: TGCGCCAGCAGCCAAGAAACCCCGGGGATGGTCTACGAGCAGTACTTC; CDR3aa: CASSQETPGMVYEQYF
j_gene: TRBJ1-1; v_gene: TRBV20-1; abundance: many; d_gene: NA; CDR3nt: TGCAGTGCTAGCGTTTGGGGACTGAACACTGAAGCTTTCTTT; CDR3aa: CSASVWGLNTEAFF
j_gene: TRBJ2-3; v_gene: TRBV20-1; abundance: many; d_gene: NA; CDR3nt: TGCAGTGCTTGGCCCGGGACTTTCACAGATACGCAGTATTTT; CDR3aa: CSAWPGTFTDTQYF
j_gene: TRBJ2-1; v_gene: TRBV6-2/TRBV6-3; abundance: NA; d_gene: TRBD2; CDR3nt: TGTGCCACCTGGTCCGGGGGGTTAATTGAGCAGTTCTTC; CDR3aa: CATWSGGLIEQFF
j_gene: TRBJ2-4; v_gene: TRBV7-2; abundance: NA; d_gene: NA; CDR3nt: TGTGCCAGCAGCTTAGTGGGTAGGAACATTCAGTACTTC; CDR3aa: CASSLVGRNIQYF
j_gene: TRBJ2-7; v_gene: TRBV7-9; abundance: NA; d_gene: NA; CDR3nt: TGTGCCAGCAGCGTACAGGGTAGGAACTACGAGCAGTACTTC; CDR3aa: CASSVQGRNYEQYF
j_gene: TRBJ1-3; v_gene: TRBV7-6; abundance: many; d_gene: NA; CDR3nt: TGTGCCAGCAGCTTTAAGGACTCTGGAAACACCATATATTTT; CDR3aa: CASSFKDSGNTIYF